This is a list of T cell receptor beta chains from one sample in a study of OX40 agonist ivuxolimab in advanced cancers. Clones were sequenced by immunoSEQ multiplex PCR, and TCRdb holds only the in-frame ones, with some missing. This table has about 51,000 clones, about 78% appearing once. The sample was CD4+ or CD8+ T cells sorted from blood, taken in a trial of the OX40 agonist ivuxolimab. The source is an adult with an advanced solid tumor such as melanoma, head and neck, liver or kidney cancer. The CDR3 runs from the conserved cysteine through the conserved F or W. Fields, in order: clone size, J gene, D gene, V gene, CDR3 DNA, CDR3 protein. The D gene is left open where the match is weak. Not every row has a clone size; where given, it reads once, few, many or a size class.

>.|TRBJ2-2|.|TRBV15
TGTGCCACCAGCAGAGATGCGCGGGGCCTTACCGGGGAGCTGTTTTTT
CATSRDARGLTGELFF
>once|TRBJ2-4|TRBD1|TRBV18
TGTGCCAGCTCACCGGGACAGGGATCCCCAATCTGGTACTTC
CASSPGQGSPIWYF
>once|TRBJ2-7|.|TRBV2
TGTGCCAGCAGTGATATTGGGGCGACACGGGACGAGCAGTACTTC
CASSDIGATRDEQYF
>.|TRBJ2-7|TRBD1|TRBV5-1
TGCGCCAGCAGCTTCGGACAGGGTGGCGAGCAGTACTTC
CASSFGQGGEQYF
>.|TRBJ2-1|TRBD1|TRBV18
TGTGCCAGCTCACCCCTGACAGGGGAGACTGAGCAGTTCTTC
CASSPLTGETEQFF
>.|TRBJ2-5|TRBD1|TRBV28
TGTGCCAGCAGTTCCCCGACAGGGGGAGAAGAGACCCAGTACTTC
CASSSPTGGEETQYF
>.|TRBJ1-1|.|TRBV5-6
TGTGCCAGCAGCTTGCCGGCAACAGGGAAGGACACTGAAGCTTTCTTT
CASSLPATGKDTEAFF
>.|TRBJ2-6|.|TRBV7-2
TGTGCCAGCACCCTGCCGGGGCCCGGGGCCAACGTCCTGACTTTC
CASTLPGPGANVLTF
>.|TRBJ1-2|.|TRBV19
TGTGCCAGTAGAGACAGGCTCTATGGCTACACCTTC
CASRDRLYGYTF
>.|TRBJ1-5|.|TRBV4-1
TGCGCCAGCAGCCAAGATGTCAGGAAACCCTGGGGCAATCAGCCCCAGCATTTT
CASSQDVRKPWGNQPQHF
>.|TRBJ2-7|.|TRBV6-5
TGTGCCAGCAGGAGACAGTCCTCCTACGAGCAGTACTTC
CASRRQSSYEQYF
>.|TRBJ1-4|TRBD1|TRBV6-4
TGTGCCAGCACCGACGGGACAGGGGATGAAAAACTGTTTTTT
CASTDGTGDEKLFF
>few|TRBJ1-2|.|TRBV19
TGTGCCAGTAGTCTGTCAGGGTTTAGCTATGGCTACACCTTC
CASSLSGFSYGYTF
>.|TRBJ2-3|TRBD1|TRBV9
TGTGCCAGCAGCACCACAGGGGTCCCTAGCACAGATACGCAGTATTTT
CASSTTGVPSTDTQYF
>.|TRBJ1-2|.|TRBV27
TGTGCCAGCAGCCCGGGACGGAAGATCGACTATGGCTACACCTTC
CASSPGRKIDYGYTF
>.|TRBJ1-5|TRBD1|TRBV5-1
TGCGCCAGCAGCCCGGAGACAGGGCCGGGTCAGCCCCAGCATTTT
CASSPETGPGQPQHF
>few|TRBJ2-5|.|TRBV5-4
TGTGCCAGCAGCCTGGACTTTGCGGCCCAAGAGACCCAGTACTTC
CASSLDFAAQETQYF
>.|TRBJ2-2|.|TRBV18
TGTGCCAGCTCACCACTCGAGACCACCGGGGAGCTGTTTTTT
CASSPLETTGELFF
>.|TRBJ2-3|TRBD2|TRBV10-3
TGTGCCATCAGTGGACCTCCGGGACTAGCGGGAGGGCTAGATACGCAGTATTTT
CAISGPPGLAGGLDTQYF
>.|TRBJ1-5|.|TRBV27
TGTGCCAGCAGGGCATTTCGGGCTAGCAATCAGCCCCAGCATTTT
CASRAFRASNQPQHF
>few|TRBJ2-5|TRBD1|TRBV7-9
TGTGCCAGCAGCTTAGCCCAGGGACAGGGGGGGACCCAGTACTTC
CASSLAQGQGGTQYF
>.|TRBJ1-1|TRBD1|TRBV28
TGTGCCAGCAAAACAGGGGGCCTGGTCACTGAAGCTTTCTTT
CASKTGGLVTEAFF
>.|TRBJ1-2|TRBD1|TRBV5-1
TGCGCCAGCAGCGCAGGGGGGACTAACTATGGCTACACCTTC
CASSAGGTNYGYTF
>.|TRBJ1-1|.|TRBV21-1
TGTGCCAGCAGCGCTGCTACAGGTCCCGAAGCTTTCTTT
CASSAATGPEAFF
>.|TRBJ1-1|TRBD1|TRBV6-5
TGTGCCAGCAGAATGGACAGGGTTCACACTGAAGCTTTCTTT
CASRMDRVHTEAFF
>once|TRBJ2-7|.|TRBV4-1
TGCGCCAGCAGCAAAGATTCGACTAGTCTGAAAGGCGAGCAGTACTTC
CASSKDSTSLKGEQYF
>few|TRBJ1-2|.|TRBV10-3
TGTGCCATCAGTGAGACAGGCTATGGCTACACCTTC
CAISETGYGYTF
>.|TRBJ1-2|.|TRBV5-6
TGTGCCAGCAGCACGCGCTGCACCTTC
CASSTRCTF
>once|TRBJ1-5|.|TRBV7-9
TGTGCCAGCAGCTTAGCGACGAGCCATCAGCCCCAGCATTTT
CASSLATSHQPQHF
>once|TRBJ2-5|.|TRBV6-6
TGTGCCAGCAGTCGCGGTGGCGTGAACAAAGAGACCCAGTACTTC
CASSRGGVNKETQYF
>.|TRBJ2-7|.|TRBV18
TGTGCCAGCTCACCACGCGCAGGAAACTCCTACGAGCAGTACTTC
CASSPRAGNSYEQYF
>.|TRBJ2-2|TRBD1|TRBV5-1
TGCGCCAGCAGCTTGCCCCAGACAGGGGAGACCGGGGAGCTGTTTTTT
CASSLPQTGETGELFF
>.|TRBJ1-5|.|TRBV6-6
TGTGCCAGCGCCATGTTAAATAGCAATCAGCCCCAGCATTTT
CASAMLNSNQPQHF
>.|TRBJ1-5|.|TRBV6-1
TGTGCCAGCAGTGAAGCAGGTAAAAGCAATCAGCCCCAGCATTTT
CASSEAGKSNQPQHF
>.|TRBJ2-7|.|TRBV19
TGTGCGAGTAGTCGTGGCAGCTCCTACGAGCAGTACTTC
CASSRGSSYEQYF
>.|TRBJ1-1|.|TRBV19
TGTGCCAGTAGTCCCCTCTCAAGCATGAACACTGAAGCTTTCTTT
CASSPLSSMNTEAFF
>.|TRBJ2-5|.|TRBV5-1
TGCGCCAGCAGCTCCTCGGGCGGTGAGACCCAGTACTTC
CASSSSGGETQYF
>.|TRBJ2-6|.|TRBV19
TGTGCCAGTAAGAAGGGCGCTGGGGCCAACGTCCTGACTTTC
CASKKGAGANVLTF
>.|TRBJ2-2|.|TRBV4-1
TGCGCCAGCAGAGGGTTGGGCAGGGAAGTTGCCGGGGAGCTGTTTTTT
CASRGLGREVAGELFF
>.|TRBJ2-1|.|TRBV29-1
TGCAGCGTTGTCCCAGGATACAATGAGCAGTTCTTC
CSVVPGYNEQFF
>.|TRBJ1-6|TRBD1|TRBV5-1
TGCGCCAGCAGCTTGGCCGGGACAGGCTCCAATTCACCCCTCCACTTT
CASSLAGTGSNSPLHF
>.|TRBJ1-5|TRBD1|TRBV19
TGTGCCAGTATGGGACAGTATAATCAGCCCCAGCATTTT
CASMGQYNQPQHF
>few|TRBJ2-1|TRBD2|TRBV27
TGTGCCAGCAGACTTAGAGCGACTAGCGCGAGCTCCTACAATGAGCAGTTCTTC
CASRLRATSASSYNEQFF
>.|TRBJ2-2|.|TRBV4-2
TGTGCCAGCAGCCAAGGGAGGGGATTGGGGATCGGGGACGTCGGGGAGCTGTTTTTT
CASSQGRGLGIGDVGELFF
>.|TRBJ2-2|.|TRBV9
TGTGCCAGCAGCCCCTCCGGTGGCAGGGGAGTCGGGGAGCTGTTTTTT
CASSPSGGRGVGELFF
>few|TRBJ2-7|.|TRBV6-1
TGTGCCAGCAGTGAACAGGGTCGAGTAGTAGGCTACGAGCAGTACTTC
CASSEQGRVVGYEQYF
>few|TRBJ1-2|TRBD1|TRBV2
TGTGCCAGCAGTGCCGACAGGGAAGGCTACACCTTC
CASSADREGYTF
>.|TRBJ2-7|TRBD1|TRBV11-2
TGTGCCAGCAGCCCCATAAAAAGGACAGGCACCTACGAGCAGTACTTC
CASSPIKRTGTYEQYF
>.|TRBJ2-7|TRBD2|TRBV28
TGTGCCAGCAGTGGAGCCGGGACTAGCGGGAGCTACGAGCAGTACTTC
CASSGAGTSGSYEQYF
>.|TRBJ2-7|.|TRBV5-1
TGCGCCAGCAGCTTGGCGGGTCCCCCCTACGAGCAGTACTTC
CASSLAGPPYEQYF
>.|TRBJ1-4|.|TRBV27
TGTGCCAGCAGTGGGGGACGAGAAAAACTGTTTTTT
CASSGGREKLFF
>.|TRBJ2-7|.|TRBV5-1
TGCGCCAGCAGCACCGGTGGTCACAGGTTCGGGGAGCAGTACTTC
CASSTGGHRFGEQYF
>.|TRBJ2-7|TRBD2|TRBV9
TGTGCCAGCAGCCAAGGTCCTAGCGGGAGCCACGAGCAGTACTTC
CASSQGPSGSHEQYF
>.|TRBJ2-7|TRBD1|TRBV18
TGTGCCAGCTCACCTGTGTCACAGGGGTACAACGAGCAGTACTTC
CASSPVSQGYNEQYF
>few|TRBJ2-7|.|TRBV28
TGTGCCAGCAGTTTATATACTAGGGCCACCTACGAGCAGTACTTC
CASSLYTRATYEQYF
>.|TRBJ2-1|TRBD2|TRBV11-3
TGTGCCAGCAGCCCACGGGGGGGGACTAGCGGGGCGGATGAGCAGTTCTTC
CASSPRGGTSGADEQFF